Sequencing of this T cell receptor (beta chain) was carried out in a study of T-cell memory formation after mild COVID-19. Whole-study context: Across donors, TCR clusters were largely donor specific.

The CDR3 has 17 amino acids. With 6 bases clipped from V and 0 bases from J, the junction kept 13 bases outside the gene matches. CDR1 and CDR2 from the germline V gene are MNHEY and SMNVEV (reference sequence). This clonotype showed up just once. TCRdb fed the 5' RACE reads into MiXCR, producing one record per CDR3 protein. The sample lists some 290,000 distinct CDR3 sequences, roughly 17% occurring once. The rearrangement joins TRBV27 to TRBJ1-1; 7 bases are shared with TRBD1. The clonotype was recovered from a man between 18 and 29 years old who had mild COVID-19 (a few samples of this study predate the infection). Cell type and time point are not known. The sample taken for sequencing was PBMCs or a T cell subset sorted from them (not recorded which). CDR3 nucleotide sequence: TGTGCCAGCAGCCCAGGGGGGGTCCCTTTCCTGAACACTGAAGCTTTCTTT. Its protein product is CASSPGGVPFLNTEAFF.